This TCR beta chain was documented in a study of cytomegalovirus exposure and HLA in healthy donors (dated by TCRdb to 2016 to 2017). For the wider study: According to an earlier analysis of several hundred of the donors, 200 million or so T cells yielded 100 million or so unique TCR beta sequences and 276 Gb of sequence data. An early release that covered some 630 HLA-typed donors contained approximately 300 gigabases of sequencing data and 75 million to 100 million unique TCR sequences. Among the roughly 400 genotyped donors, around 81% belonged to the genetic ancestry cluster associated with self-reported Caucasian donors. The study aimed to test whether cataloging public T cell receptors could reveal signatures of past pathogen exposure. The T cell repertoires of several hundred subjects were profiled by immunosequencing and related to cytomegalovirus serostatus. In addition to the first cohort of around 670 subjects, a separate validation cohort of 120 different subjects was used. High-throughput TCR immunosequencing, statistical association of individual TCRs with disease status, and machine learning were combined to predict cytomegalovirus infection status. In a later analysis, previously published TCR beta repertoires from some 640 donors were re-analyzed and high-resolution HLA genotyping was added so that TCR occurrence patterns could be studied. Rather than using new phenotypic data, the later analysis identified candidate immune exposures from TCR beta sequences and from how often those sequences occurred across donors. To decide whether each TCR beta V gene segment behaved as functional or pseudogenic, an earlier analysis of approximately 600 of the donors relied on high-throughput TCR beta sequencing. Alongside the repertoire data, information on donor age, sex, ethnicity and CMV serostatus was compiled. A later genetic analysis took genome-wide SNP genotypes for about 65% of the 666 donors and used that subset as a discovery cohort. Every discovery cohort repertoire had been produced on one sequencing platform. HLA typing covered class I and class II loci at four-digit resolution. The number of donors typed differed by locus, with roughly 620-630 for A, B, C, DRB1 and DQB1, 522 for DQA1, over 600 for DPA1, and under 490 for DPB1. Because of strong linkage in the cohort, roughly five DR-DQ haplotypes were treated as single units for association and clustering. On average, approximately 250,000 unique TCR beta nucleotide sequences were sequenced per donor among some 430 genotyped donors of the cohort, with roughly 18% of those sequences being non-productive. The paper as a whole reports these results and caveats: The presence/absence analyses assumed that sequencing depth was roughly uniform across donors, and that assumption may not be true. While some public TCRs were present in many individuals, most TCR sequences turned up only very rarely across donors. According to a later analysis, most CMV-associated TCR beta chains appeared to be HLA-restricted, and the HLA associations seemed to be driven largely by CMV exposure. According to the authors, the approach could potentially be generalized to other disease states and immunological phenotypes. In a later genetic analysis, a missense DCLRE1C variant was associated with V-gene and J-gene trimming of TCR beta chains, and the association was replicated in an independent cohort. Because some donors lacked HLA typing at each locus, the association tests relied only on the typed subset. In vitro tests confirmed that a few of the cytomegalovirus-associated TCR beta chains recognize cytomegalovirus antigens. In a later analysis, HLA-associated TCR beta chains showed more clonal expansion and lower generation probabilities than non-associated chains that were equally common. Because counts were too low, seventeen rarely observed V segments, including chromosome 9 orphons, were excluded from the earlier analysis of several hundred of the donors. A cluster of highly shared sequence variants was judged likely to represent a technical artifact of the sequencing pipeline. A further reported finding was that TCR beta sequences accurately predicted the HLA-A and HLA-B alleles for most subjects in the first cohort. The study gave a list of about 160 TCR beta chains associated with cytomegalovirus. CMV serostatus was the only immune exposure information available for the cohort. The cohort was sequenced for TCR beta chains only, and without alpha or paired-chain data the features that could be detected were limited. A later analysis found that TCR association rates varied across HLA loci, with DRB1 alleles showing the most associated TCRs and HLA-C alleles the fewest. An earlier analysis of approximately 570 of the donors showed that most TCR beta V segments appeared in productive rearrangements either about 90% or about 30% of the time, which broadly matched IMGT annotations. When HLA alleles, especially DR and DQ, strongly co-occurred, attributing TCR associations to individual alleles was difficult. In a later analysis, some 17,000 TCR beta sequences were associated with specific HLA alleles at a false discovery rate of 0.05. According to a later analysis, parvovirus B19, influenza, CMV and Epstein-Barr virus appeared linked to several top co-occurrence clusters. Correlated functional status among segregating V segments might be attributable to linkage disequilibrium, but an unknown experimental factor could not be ruled out. The classifier was reported to diagnose cytomegalovirus status with high specificity and sensitivity in both the original cohort and the validation cohort. According to a later genetic analysis, donors in an Asian-associated ancestry cluster had fewer N-insertions in productive TCRs than the approximately 650-donor mean.

The cohort comprised under 700 healthy bone marrow donors. At the time of sampling, every cohort member was nominally healthy, though immune exposures that went unrecorded were likely present. The donor was CMV seronegative and was included in the group of under 450 seronegative cohort members. Every donor gave a peripheral blood sample, and the peripheral blood mononuclear cells from that sample were used for TCR beta sequencing. Genomic DNA was extracted from the blood cell samples with the Qiagen DNeasy Blood Extraction Kit. This clone was recorded only once. What antigen it recognizes has not been identified. Per-base qualities were not stored, and no clone one base away is much larger. The library relied on the immunoSEQ multiplex PCR assay. For the multiplex PCR, a mixture combining 60 forward primers for TCR Vbeta segments and 13 reverse primers for TCR Jbeta segments was used. Amplification of the CDR3 region of rearranged TCR beta genes was performed with a multiplex PCR assay on genomic DNA. Amplified TCR beta libraries were sequenced as 87-base-pair reads on the Illumina HiSeq System. The original methods were these. Across the 670 or so repertoires, a later analysis counted about 81 million unique TCR beta chains, roughly 11 million of which were shared by at least two donors. To remove PCR and sequencing errors, raw reads were error-corrected and collapsed into unique sequences using a nearest-neighbor algorithm that merged closely related sequences. Alignment of CDR3 sequences to IMGT reference sequences was used to assign V, D and J gene segments. For a sequence to be retained, a match of at least six nucleotides was required to both a V gene segment and a J gene segment. Rearrangements were classified as productive when the CDR3 lacked stop codons and remained in frame with V and J, and all other rearrangements were classified as non-productive. CDR3 was defined by IMGT convention, running from the second conserved V-encoded cysteine to the conserved J-encoded phenylalanine. Sequences without an unambiguous match to a single V gene segment were excluded from the earlier analysis of about 600 of the donors. An earlier analysis of a few hundred of the donors called V segments functional above 56.7% productive rearrangements and segregating when the between-donor standard deviation exceeded 5%. A statistical classification framework was developed to diagnose cytomegalovirus status using the catalog of TCR beta chain sequences. In a later analysis, V and J genes were assigned by comparing TCR nucleotide sequences against IMGT/GENE-DB human TR gene sequences. Using the TCRdist pipeline, a later analysis assigned CDR3 sequences along with most-parsimonious VDJ recombination scenarios. In a later analysis, every TCR beta chain was defined by the combination of its CDR3 amino acid sequence and its V-gene family, and reads without a unique V-gene family were dropped. In a later analysis, 550 to 650 highly shared, low-generation-probability nucleotide sequences were removed to address suspected cross-contamination and a sequencing artifact. For each public chain, a later analysis derived a clonal expansion index from normalized ranks of inferred template counts within each repertoire. In a later analysis, generation probabilities were computed using a VDJ recombination model fitted to out-of-frame rearrangements, and the results were checked against IGoR. In a later analysis, TCR-TCR, TCR-HLA and TCR-CMV co-occurrence was scored with hypergeometric tests, and a repertoire-size bias correction was applied to TCR pairs. To estimate false discovery rates, a later analysis permuted the HLA or CMV assignments 20 times. In a later analysis, co-occurring TCRs were grouped using DBSCAN, with TCRdist sequence similarity added in when clustering inside HLA-allele-positive subsets. Repertoires with fewer than 30,000 or more than 120,000 public chains were left out of co-occurrence clustering, as were about 5 repertoires with anomalous nucleotide sharing. TCRdb re-hosts the immuneACCESS table, in-frame sequences only. Its copies lack some clones; in the studies checked, an unresolved V gene accounts for under half of them, and the cause for the rest is not known. Clone size and V and J calls were adopted from that table, with D and trimming inferred from the DNA. The sample records around 210,000 clones, 85% of which are singletons. The ten largest account for 0.2% to 0.25% of the sample.

Sequencing used PBMCs. The source of this sequence is a girl aged 2 to 9 in good health and CMV-seronegative.

The CDR3 sequence is CASSLGGTENSPLHF. The DNA is as follows: TGTGCCAGCAGCCTAGGTGGGACAGAAAATTCACCCCTCCACTTT. The sequence is built from TRBV7-9 and TRBJ1-6, and TRBD1 aligns with 7 junction nucleotides. V ends up 5 bases short and J 7 bases short, with an unmatched junction base count of 8. The CDR3 runs 15 amino acids, cysteine and phenylalanine included. Here the CDR3 DNA is all that survives: 45 bases in frame from base 1. For CDR1 and CDR2, the germline V gene (reference sequence) lists SEHNR and FQNEAQ. Reference TRBV7-9 and TRBJ1-6 proteins supply the regions before and after the CDR3; the full variable domain is: DTGVSQNPRHKITKRGQNVTFRCDPISEHNRLYWYRQTLGQGPEFLTYFQNEAQLEKSRLLSDRFSAERPKGSFSTLEIQRTEQGDSAMYLCASSLGGTENSPLHFGNGTRLTVT.